This TCR beta chain was recovered during a study of response to subunit inactivated influenza vaccine. Overall study findings and caveats: New T cells are recruited in small numbers by each seasonal influenza vaccination, according to the authors' suggestion.

Germline loops: CDR1 ENHRY, CDR2 SYGVKD. Trimming pared 4 bases from V and 1 base from J, leaving 8 bases between. This CDR3 contains 13 residues. TCRdb redid the calling of the RT-PCR reads with MiXCR, one entry per CDR3 protein. The repertoire consists of around 520,000 distinct CDR3 sequences, with 25% occurring once and the leading ten covering 1.5% to 2%. This clonotype was found a few times. Its antigen is as yet unknown. The chain is built from TRBV10-3 and TRBJ2-7; D is ambiguous. The source was CD4+ T cells sorted from PBMCs, collected roughly 5 days after vaccination. The TCR was taken from a man aged 45-65 years who received an inactivated influenza vaccine. The CDR3 region is CAISAGASYEQYF. CDR3 nucleotides: TGTGCCATCAGTGCCGGCGCGTCCTACGAGCAGTACTTC.